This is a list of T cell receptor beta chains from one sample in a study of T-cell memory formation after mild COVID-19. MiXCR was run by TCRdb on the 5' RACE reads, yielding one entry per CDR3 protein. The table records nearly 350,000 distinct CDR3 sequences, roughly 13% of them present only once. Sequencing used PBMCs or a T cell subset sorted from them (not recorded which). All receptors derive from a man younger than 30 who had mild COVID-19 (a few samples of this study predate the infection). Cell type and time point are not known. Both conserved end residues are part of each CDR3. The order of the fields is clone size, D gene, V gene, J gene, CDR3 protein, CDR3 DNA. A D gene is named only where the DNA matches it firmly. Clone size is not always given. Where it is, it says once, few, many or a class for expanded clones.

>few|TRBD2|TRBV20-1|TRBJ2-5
CSASESSGPQETQYF
TGCAGTGCTAGTGAATCTAGCGGGCCCCAAGAGACCCAGTACTTC
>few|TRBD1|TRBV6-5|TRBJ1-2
CASSYYSSGTGNYGYTF
TGTGCCAGCAGTTACTATAGTTCCGGGACAGGGAACTATGGCTACACCTTC
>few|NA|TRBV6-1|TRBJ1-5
CASSEFGGIYSNQPQHF
TGTGCCAGCAGTGAATTCGGTGGGATCTATAGCAATCAGCCCCAGCATTTT
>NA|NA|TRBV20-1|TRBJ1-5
CSAVQGPYDQPQHF
TGCAGTGCGGTTCAGGGTCCTTATGATCAGCCCCAGCATTTT
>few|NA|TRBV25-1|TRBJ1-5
CASSDLDSRWGPQHF
TGTGCCAGCAGTGACCTGGACAGCCGGTGGGGGCCCCAGCATTTT
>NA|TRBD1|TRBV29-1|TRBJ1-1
CSELGGQGGTEAFF
TGCAGCGAACTTGGGGGACAGGGCGGTACTGAAGCTTTCTTT
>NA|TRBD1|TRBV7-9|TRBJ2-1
CASSLVSQGAHEQFF
TGTGCCAGCAGCTTAGTGTCCCAGGGGGCGCATGAGCAGTTCTTC
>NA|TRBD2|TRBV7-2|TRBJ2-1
CASSLTSGGAYEQFF
TGTGCCAGCAGCTTAACTAGCGGGGGGGCTTATGAGCAGTTCTTC
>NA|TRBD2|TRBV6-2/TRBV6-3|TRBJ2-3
CASSPDPGLAVDTQYF
TGTGCCAGCAGCCCCGATCCGGGACTAGCGGTAGATACGCAGTATTTT
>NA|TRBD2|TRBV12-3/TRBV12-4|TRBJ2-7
CASNRAGRLSYEQYF
TGTGCCAGCAATAGAGCGGGGCGGCTATCCTACGAGCAGTACTTC
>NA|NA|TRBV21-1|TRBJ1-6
CASSKMDPLHF
TGTGCCAGCAGCAAGATGGATCCCCTCCACTTT
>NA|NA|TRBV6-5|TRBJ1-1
CASSRQPGGTTEAFF
TGTGCCAGCAGCCGACAGCCGGGGGGGACCACTGAAGCTTTCTTT
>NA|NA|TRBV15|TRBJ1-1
CATGTSNGDTEAFF
TGTGCCACCGGGACCTCTAACGGGGACACTGAAGCTTTCTTT
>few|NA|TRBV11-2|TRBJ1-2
CASSLVAGNYGYTF
TGTGCCAGCAGCTTAGTGGCCGGAAACTATGGCTACACCTTC
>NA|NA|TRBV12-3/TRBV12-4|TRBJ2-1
CASSRQGGQFF
TGTGCCAGCAGCAGACAGGGAGGGCAGTTCTTC